This T cell receptor beta chain was identified during a study of T cells in Graves' hyperthyroidism and ophthalmopathy. Looking at the study overall: Blood from the periphery was taken at initial diagnosis, before any treatment.

This clonotype has at least ten counts. The source material, RNA transcripts, was used to amplify TCR beta CDR3 regions. A first-round RT-PCR of the TCR CDR3 used the HTBI primer set. TCRdb analysed the multiplex PCR reads with MiXCR anew, one entry per CDR3 protein. This sample has some 510,000 distinct CDR3 sequences; around 21% occur once, and the top ten carry about 30%. Trimming removed 3 bases at V and 5 bases at J, with 14 bases between. The germline gives CDR1 SGDLS, CDR2 YYNGEE. This CDR3 contains 14 residues. Hyperthyroidism in the patients, aged 18 to 65, was newly diagnosed and under 2 months in duration. The PBMCs had their origin in roughly 9.4 ml of fresh peripheral blood.

The clonotype originates from a young man with Graves' hyperthyroidism. Sequenced sample: blood. J is TRBJ1-1 and V is TRBV9; D gene uncertain. The CDR3 DNA sequence: TGTGCCAGCAGCGACACTGACCCCCCTACTGAAGCTTTCTTT. This codes for CASSDTDPPTEAFF.